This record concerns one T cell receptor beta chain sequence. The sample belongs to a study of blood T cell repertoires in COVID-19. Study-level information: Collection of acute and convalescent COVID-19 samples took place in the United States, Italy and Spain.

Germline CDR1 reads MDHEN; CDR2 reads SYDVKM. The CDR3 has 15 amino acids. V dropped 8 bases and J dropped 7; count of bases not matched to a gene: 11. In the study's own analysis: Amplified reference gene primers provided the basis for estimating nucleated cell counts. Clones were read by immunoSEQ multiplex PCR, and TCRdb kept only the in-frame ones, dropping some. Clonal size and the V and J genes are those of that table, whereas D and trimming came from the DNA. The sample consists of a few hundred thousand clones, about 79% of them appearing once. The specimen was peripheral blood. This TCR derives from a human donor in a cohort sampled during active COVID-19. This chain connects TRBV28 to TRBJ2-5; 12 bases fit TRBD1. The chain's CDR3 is CASLTGTGGAGTQYF. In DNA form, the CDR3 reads TGTGCCAGCCTCACCGGGACAGGGGGCGCGGGGACCCAGTACTTC.